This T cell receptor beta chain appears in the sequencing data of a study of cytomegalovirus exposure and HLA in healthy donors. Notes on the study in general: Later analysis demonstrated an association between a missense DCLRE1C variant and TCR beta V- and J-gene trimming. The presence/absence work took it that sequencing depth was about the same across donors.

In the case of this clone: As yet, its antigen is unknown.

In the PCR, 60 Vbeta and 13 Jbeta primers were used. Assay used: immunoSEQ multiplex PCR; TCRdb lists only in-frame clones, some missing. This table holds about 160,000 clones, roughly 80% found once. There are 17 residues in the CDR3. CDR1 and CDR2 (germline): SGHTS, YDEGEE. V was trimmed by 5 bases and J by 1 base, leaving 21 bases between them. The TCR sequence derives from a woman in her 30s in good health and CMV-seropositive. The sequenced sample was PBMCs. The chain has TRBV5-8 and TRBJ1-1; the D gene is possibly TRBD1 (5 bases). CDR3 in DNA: TGTGCCAGCAGGACCGAACCGCTACAGGAGGGGAACACTGAAGCTTTCTTT. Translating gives CASRTEPLQEGNTEAFF.